Given below is one T cell receptor (beta chain) in context. Its target is not known. TRB cDNA libraries were made by UMI-labeled 5' RACE. TCRdb re-called the 5' RACE reads and shows each CDR3 protein once, DNA omitted. The sample table sets out around 60,000 distinct CDR3 sequences. The record originates from a study of CXCR3-negative and CXCR3-positive naive CD8 T cells. Broader study findings: CXCR3 expression dropped partially after cryopreservation, and most assays relied on fresh PBMCs. Naive subsets had comparable surface CD5; TCR strength was inferred from TRB CDR3 properties. Naive CXCR3-negative and CXCR3-positive cells had similar TRBV-TRBJ usage; memory differed. Hydrophobicity was higher for TRB CDR3s found in CXCR3-positive naive cells than in CXCR3-negative naive cells. Diversity proved comparably high across both naive subsets and much lower in memory CD8+ cells.

This receptor was identified in a human donor in good health. Some clones in this sample may be carry-over from other donors' samples. Sample: naive CXCR3+ CD8+ T cells from blood. Specified subset: CD45RO-CCR7+CD27+CD95- naive CD8+ T cells expressing CXCR3 (TNR3+).

This CDR3 reads CASSPPEAFSHEQYF. The chain links TRBV18 to TRBJ2-7. The CDR3 length is 15 residues. The germline gives CDR1 KGHSH, CDR2 LQKENI.